This T cell receptor beta chain was sequenced in a study of T-cell memory formation after mild COVID-19. Findings of the study overall: Unconfirmed was the SARS-CoV-2 specificity of second-wave clones that peaked on day 37.

Germline V gene data show CDR1 as MNHEY and CDR2 as SVGEGT. The V and J ends lost 2 bases and 1 base respectively, with 11 bases between them. The CDR3 sequence is 15 residues long. As regards this clonotype: What it binds is not known.

One entry per CDR3 protein results from TCRdb running MiXCR on the 5' RACE reads. The top ten clones hold roughly 8.7% of a sample with roughly 410,000 distinct CDR3 sequences, less than 25% of them seen once. The sequencing input was PBMCs or a T cell subset sorted from them (not recorded which). The chain couples TRBV6-2 or TRBV6-3 to TRBJ1-1; D is undetermined. This receptor was taken from an adult woman who had mild COVID-19 (a few samples of this study predate the infection). Cell type and time point are not known. In DNA, the CDR3 is TGTGCCAGCAGTTACAGCGCGAGAAAGAACACTGAAGCTTTCTTT. It yields the protein CASSYSARKNTEAFF.